The T cell receptor (beta chain) described here comes from a study of blood T cell repertoires in COVID-19. Study context: Sites across the United States, Italy and Spain contributed samples from acute and convalescent COVID-19. Nucleic acid was either cDNA or gDNA, and it came from T cells, B-cell-depleted T cells, or PBMCs.

CDR1 MGHDK and CDR2 SYGVNS come from the germline V gene. Trimming left V 2 bases short and J 3 bases short, with 10 bases between. This CDR3 has 14 amino acids. The table came from immunoSEQ multiplex PCR; TCRdb's copy has only in-frame clones and leaves some out. This repertoire shows 80,000 to 100,000 clones, roughly 90% found once; its top ten account for 1.5%. The chain carries TRBV25-1 and TRBJ1-1; tentatively, D is TRBD1 (6 bases). The sample comprised peripheral blood. The receptor was derived from a human donor with active COVID-19. The donor label of this sample is uncertain. The CDR3 loop reads CASSEQGIDTEAFF. The CDR3 DNA reads TGTGCCAGCAGTGAACAGGGGATAGACACTGAAGCTTTCTTT.